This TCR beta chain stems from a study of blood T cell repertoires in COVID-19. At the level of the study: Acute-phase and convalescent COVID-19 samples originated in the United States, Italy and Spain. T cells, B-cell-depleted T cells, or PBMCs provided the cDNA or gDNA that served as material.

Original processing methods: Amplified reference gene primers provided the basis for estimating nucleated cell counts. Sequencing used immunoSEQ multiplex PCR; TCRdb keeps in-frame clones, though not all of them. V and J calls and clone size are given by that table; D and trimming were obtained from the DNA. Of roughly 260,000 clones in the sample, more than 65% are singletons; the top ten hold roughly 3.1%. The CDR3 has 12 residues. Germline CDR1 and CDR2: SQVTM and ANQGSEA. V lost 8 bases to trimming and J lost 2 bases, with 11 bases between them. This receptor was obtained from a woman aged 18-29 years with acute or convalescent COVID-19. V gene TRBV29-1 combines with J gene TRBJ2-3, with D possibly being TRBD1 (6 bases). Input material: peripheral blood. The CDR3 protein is CSSGQNTDTQYF. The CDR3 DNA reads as TGCAGCTCTGGACAGAACACAGATACGCAGTATTTT.